These T cell receptor beta chains were read from a single sample in a study of Ad26.COV2.S vaccination and SARS-CoV-2 variants. Produced via immunoSEQ multiplex PCR; TCRdb's table is partial and in-frame only. The sample has fewer than 300,000 clones, about 89% seen once. The material was peripheral blood, obtained in a trial of Ad26.COV2.S vaccine versus placebo. The receptors here all came from a person aged 18-60 years who received the Ad26.COV2.S COVID-19 vaccine or a placebo. The CDR3 runs from the conserved cysteine through the conserved F or W. The D gene is left open where the match is weak. Only part of the rows carry a size: once, few, many, or a class if the clone is expanded.

j_call: TRBJ2-2
v_call: TRBV7-7
clone_size: NA
d_call: NA
cdr3_aa: CASSLGTGQDTGELFF
cdr3_nt: TGTGCCAGCAGCTTAGGTACAGGGCAGGACACCGGGGAGCTGTTTTTT

j_call: TRBJ1-2
v_call: TRBV7-6
clone_size: NA
d_call: NA
cdr3_aa: CASSLGPSYGYTF
cdr3_nt: TGTGCCAGCAGCTTAGGGCCATCTTATGGCTACACCTTC

j_call: TRBJ1-2
v_call: TRBV3-1/TRBV3-2
clone_size: NA
d_call: TRBD1
cdr3_aa: CATRTGSNYGYTF
cdr3_nt: TGTGCCACCCGGACAGGATCTAACTATGGCTACACCTTC

j_call: TRBJ2-7
v_call: TRBV11-1
clone_size: NA
d_call: NA
cdr3_aa: CASSRTDGSSYEQYF
cdr3_nt: TGTGCCAGCAGCCGCACCGACGGGTCCTCCTACGAGCAGTACTTC

j_call: TRBJ2-3
v_call: TRBV5-1
clone_size: NA
d_call: NA
cdr3_aa: CASSLELADTQYF
cdr3_nt: TGCGCCAGCAGCTTGGAACTGGCAGATACGCAGTATTTT

j_call: TRBJ1-1
v_call: TRBV18
clone_size: NA
d_call: NA
cdr3_aa: CASSPGGNRWAEAFF
cdr3_nt: TGTGCCAGCTCACCAGGAGGGAATAGGTGGGCTGAAGCTTTCTTT

j_call: TRBJ1-1
v_call: TRBV6-6
clone_size: NA
d_call: NA
cdr3_aa: CAANLGNMNTEAFF
cdr3_nt: TGTGCCGCCAATCTGGGGAACATGAACACTGAAGCTTTCTTT

j_call: TRBJ2-3
v_call: TRBV6-2/TRBV6-3
clone_size: NA
d_call: TRBD1
cdr3_aa: CASSSGTGVGTDTQYF
cdr3_nt: TGTGCCAGCAGTTCCGGGACAGGGGTTGGCACAGATACGCAGTATTTT

j_call: TRBJ2-5
v_call: TRBV5-1
clone_size: NA
d_call: NA
cdr3_aa: CASYRDFQETQYF
cdr3_nt: TGCGCCAGCTACCGGGACTTCCAAGAGACCCAGTACTTC

j_call: TRBJ1-5
v_call: TRBV19
clone_size: NA
d_call: NA
cdr3_aa: CASSIRRSNQPQHF
cdr3_nt: TGTGCCAGTAGTATTCGCAGGAGCAATCAGCCCCAGCATTTT

j_call: TRBJ1-1
v_call: TRBV3-1/TRBV3-2
clone_size: NA
d_call: NA
cdr3_aa: CASSQAGYANTEAFF
cdr3_nt: TGTGCCAGCAGCCAAGCAGGGTACGCGAACACTGAAGCTTTCTTT

j_call: TRBJ2-2
v_call: TRBV19
clone_size: NA
d_call: NA
cdr3_aa: CASRAPGGSTGELFF
cdr3_nt: TGTGCCAGTAGGGCCCCCGGGGGTTCAACCGGGGAGCTGTTTTTT

j_call: TRBJ1-6
v_call: TRBV6-5
clone_size: NA
d_call: NA
cdr3_aa: CASSRTVGNSPLHF
cdr3_nt: TGTGCCAGCAGCCGAACGGTAGGGAATTCACCCCTCCACTTT

j_call: TRBJ1-5
v_call: TRBV7-2
clone_size: NA
d_call: NA
cdr3_aa: CASSFKVNQPQHF
cdr3_nt: TGTGCCAGCAGCTTCAAGGTTAATCAGCCCCAGCATTTT

j_call: TRBJ1-4
v_call: TRBV11-2
clone_size: NA
d_call: NA
cdr3_aa: CASSRATDEKLFF
cdr3_nt: TGTGCCAGCAGCCGAGCGACCGATGAAAAACTGTTTTTT

j_call: TRBJ2-7
v_call: TRBV18
clone_size: NA
d_call: NA
cdr3_aa: CASSPRAGFEQYF
cdr3_nt: TGTGCCAGCTCACCCCGGGCGGGGTTCGAGCAGTACTTC

j_call: TRBJ2-3
v_call: TRBV7-9
clone_size: NA
d_call: NA
cdr3_aa: CASWPGHGGTDTQYF
cdr3_nt: TGTGCCAGCTGGCCGGGACACGGGGGTACAGATACGCAGTATTTT

j_call: TRBJ2-3
v_call: TRBV24-1
clone_size: NA
d_call: NA
cdr3_aa: CATGGAGEADTQYF
cdr3_nt: TGTGCCACCGGGGGGGCGGGAGAAGCAGATACGCAGTATTTT

j_call: TRBJ2-5
v_call: TRBV7-9
clone_size: few
d_call: NA
cdr3_aa: CASSSVSETQYF
cdr3_nt: TGTGCCAGCAGCTCCGTATCAGAGACCCAGTACTTC

j_call: TRBJ1-1
v_call: TRBV2
clone_size: NA
d_call: NA
cdr3_aa: CASSDRLPGGGTEAFF
cdr3_nt: TGTGCCAGCAGTGACCGCCTTCCCGGGGGAGGCACTGAAGCTTTCTTT

j_call: TRBJ1-3
v_call: TRBV3-1/TRBV3-2
clone_size: NA
d_call: TRBD1
cdr3_aa: CASSQPDRERNTIYF
cdr3_nt: TGTGCCAGCAGCCAACCCGACAGGGAAAGAAACACCATATATTTT

j_call: TRBJ2-7
v_call: TRBV5-1
clone_size: NA
d_call: NA
cdr3_aa: CASSLGLAGAYEQYF
cdr3_nt: TGCGCCAGCAGCTTGGGGCTAGCAGGCGCCTACGAGCAGTACTTC

j_call: TRBJ2-7
v_call: TRBV5-6
clone_size: NA
d_call: TRBD1
cdr3_aa: CASSYSGGSRNEQYF
cdr3_nt: TGTGCCAGCAGTTATTCAGGGGGATCAAGAAACGAGCAGTACTTC

j_call: TRBJ1-1
v_call: TRBV7-9
clone_size: NA
d_call: NA
cdr3_aa: CASSWTAQTEAFF
cdr3_nt: TGTGCCAGCAGCTGGACAGCCCAAACTGAAGCTTTCTTT

j_call: TRBJ1-2
v_call: TRBV6-5
clone_size: NA
d_call: NA
cdr3_aa: CASRRRWNYGYTF
cdr3_nt: TGTGCCAGCAGACGGCGGTGGAACTATGGCTACACCTTC

j_call: TRBJ1-2
v_call: TRBV6-5
clone_size: NA
d_call: NA
cdr3_aa: CASSYSLRGGVYGYTF
cdr3_nt: TGTGCCAGCAGTTACAGCCTACGGGGGGGCGTCTATGGCTACACCTTC

j_call: TRBJ1-5
v_call: TRBV19
clone_size: once
d_call: TRBD1
cdr3_aa: CASSILRAGGSNSNQPQHF
cdr3_nt: TGTGCCAGTAGTATATTAAGGGCAGGGGGCTCTAATAGCAATCAGCCCCAGCATTTT

j_call: TRBJ1-2
v_call: TRBV9
clone_size: once
d_call: TRBD1
cdr3_aa: CASSVEAGGGDGYTF
cdr3_nt: TGTGCCAGCAGCGTTGAGGCAGGGGGTGGGGATGGCTACACCTTC

j_call: TRBJ1-3
v_call: TRBV5-1
clone_size: NA
d_call: NA
cdr3_aa: CASSLSVSGNTIYF
cdr3_nt: TGCGCCAGCAGCTTGTCCGTCTCTGGAAACACCATATATTTT

j_call: TRBJ1-1
v_call: TRBV5-1
clone_size: NA
d_call: TRBD1
cdr3_aa: CASSLAVNSLDRGGIIRKNTEAFF
cdr3_nt: TGCGCCAGCAGCTTGGCCGTGAATTCATTGGACAGGGGAGGGATTATTAGAAAGAACACTGAAGCTTTCTTT

j_call: TRBJ2-7
v_call: TRBV4-1
clone_size: NA
d_call: NA
cdr3_aa: CASSQGESGYEQYF
cdr3_nt: TGCGCCAGCAGCCAAGGGGAGAGCGGCTACGAGCAGTACTTC

j_call: TRBJ2-2
v_call: TRBV28
clone_size: NA
d_call: TRBD1
cdr3_aa: CASSTGGRSTGELFF
cdr3_nt: TGTGCCAGCAGCACAGGGGGCCGGAGTACCGGGGAGCTGTTTTTT

j_call: TRBJ2-2
v_call: TRBV11-2
clone_size: NA
d_call: NA
cdr3_aa: CASSLGSNTGELFF
cdr3_nt: TGTGCCAGCAGCTTAGGCAGTAACACCGGGGAGCTGTTTTTT